This passage covers 31 T cell receptor beta chains from one sample sequenced in a study of blood T cell repertoires in COVID-19. Repertoires were generated with immunoSEQ multiplex PCR, while TCRdb's copy carries only in-frame clones and drops some. The sample has 110,000 to 150,000 clones, around 80% seen once; the top ten hold 5.5% to 7%. The sample taken for sequencing was PBMCs or T cells enriched from blood (not recorded which). The receptors here all came from a woman aged 45-59 years who had recovered from COVID-19.

Points on this clone: The sample contains more than one DNA sequence encoding this CDR3. This chain connects TRBV11-2 to TRBJ2-1; 13 bases fit TRBD2. J gave up 4 bases and V 4 bases, and 1 base lay outside the gene matches. The CDR3 extends over 15 amino acids. The V gene's germline CDR1 is SGHAT and CDR2 FQNNGV. DNA for the CDR3: TGTGCCAGCAGCTCGGGACTAGCGGGATACAATGAGCAGTTCTTC. It specifies CASSSGLAGYNEQFF.

The chain carries TRBV12-3 or TRBV12-4 and TRBJ2-5; TRBD2 matches 9 bases. V trimming: 5 bases; J trimming: 3 bases; junction bases outside the gene matches: 1. CDR3 length: 13 amino acids. In DNA, the CDR3 is TGTGCCAGCAGTCCTAGCGGGGAAGAGACCCAGTACTTC. Protein: CASSPSGEETQYF.

The J gene is TRBJ2-1, the V gene TRBV5-6, with 12 positions matching TRBD2. Germline V CDR1 and CDR2: SGHDT, YYEEEE. This CDR3 spans 16 amino acids. V dropped 0 bases and J dropped 5; count of bases not matched to a gene: 3. The CDR3 sequence: CASSLGLAGGHNEQFF. In DNA form, the CDR3 reads TGTGCCAGCAGCTTGGGGCTAGCGGGGGGGCACAATGAGCAGTTCTTC.

The chain recombines TRBV19 with TRBJ1-4, with TRBD1 matching over 8 bases. The CDR3 has 17 residues. Trimming cost V 10 bases and J 7 bases; bases outside gene matches: 20. In germline, CDR1 is LNHDA, CDR2 SQIVND (reference sequence). The CDR3 reads CATRGAPTGEFGEKLFF. CDR3 DNA: TGTGCCACCAGGGGGGCCCCGACAGGGGAATTCGGTGAAAAACTGTTTTTT.

This chain uses TRBV7-2 with TRBJ1-4; possible D gene TRBD1, 5 bases. CDR1 and CDR2 from the germline V gene are SGHTA and FQGNSA. V was trimmed by 0 bases and J by 3 bases, leaving 11 bases between them. The CDR3 is 16 residues long. The CDR3 is CASSLAGGKSNEKLFF. The DNA of the CDR3 is TGTGCCAGCAGCTTAGCGGGGGGGAAGTCTAATGAAAAACTGTTTTTT.

This sequence joins TRBV3-1 (or the pseudogene TRBV3-2) and TRBJ1-1; 11 bases are shared with TRBD1. CDR1 LGHDT and CDR2 YNNKEL come from the germline V gene (reference sequence). Unmatched junction bases numbered 18, after V lost 5 bases and J lost 4 bases. CDR3 length: 19 residues. CDR3 loop: CASSYYVPGQGVGSTEAFF. CDR3 sequence (DNA): TGTGCCAGCAGCTATTACGTACCGGGACAGGGGGTTGGTAGCACTGAAGCTTTCTTT.

The chain combines TRBV5-4 with TRBJ2-3; D may be TRBD2 (6 bases). This CDR3 region has 15 residues. Per the germline V gene, CDR1 is SGHNT and CDR2 is YYREEE (reference sequence). V was shortened by 0 bases and J by 3 bases, with 11 bases between the two germline ends. The CDR3 is CASSLGRGGTDTQYF. DNA of the CDR3: TGTGCCAGCAGCTTGGGGCGGGGAGGAACAGATACGCAGTATTTT.

The chain links TRBV7-6 to TRBJ2-3; 9 nucleotides align to TRBD1. With V trimmed by 5 bases and J by 4 bases, 10 bases remained unmatched. The length of the CDR3 is 16 residues. Germline lookup yields CDR1 SGHVS and CDR2 FNYEAQ. The CDR3 DNA sequence: TGTGCCAGCAGCCTAGGAGTAACAGGGGGCGCAGATACGCAGTATTTT. Its protein product is CASSLGVTGGADTQYF.

The chain recombines TRBV27 with TRBJ2-7; D gene unclear. Germline V gene sequence: CDR1 MNHEY, CDR2 SMNVEV (reference sequence). This CDR3 has 13 residues. The germline V and J ends were trimmed by 5 bases and 7 bases, with 15 bases remaining between them. In DNA, the CDR3 is TGTGCCAGCAGTAACGCTATCCGGTGGGAGCAGTACTTC. As protein: CASSNAIRWEQYF.

J is TRBJ2-1 and V is TRBV3-1 (or the pseudogene TRBV3-2), with 8 bases matching TRBD2. The V segment lost 4 bases and the J segment 8 bases; nucleotides outside the gene matches: 13. Looked up from germline, CDR1 is LGHDT and CDR2 is YNNKEL (reference sequence). The CDR3 contains 16 residues. In nucleotides, the CDR3 is TGTGCCAGCAGCCCGACCGGGGGGGCCGCTCTCGATGAGCAGTTCTTC. As protein: CASSPTGGAALDEQFF.

The genes are TRBV27 and TRBJ2-7; TRBD1 matches 7 bases. The CDR3 totals 14 residues. Trimming took 3 bases from V and 5 from J; bases not matched to a gene: 7. CDR1 MNHEY and CDR2 SMNVEV come from the germline V gene (reference sequence). The CDR3 here is CASSFLDRVHEQYF. CDR3 bases: TGTGCCAGCAGTTTCCTAGACAGGGTCCACGAGCAGTACTTC.

This clone was found a few times. The chain links TRBV19 to TRBJ2-3; D gene ambiguous. The length of the CDR3 is 13 residues. Between the trimmed V and J ends, which lost 5 bases and 4 bases, there was a span of 10 bases. Germline CDR1 and CDR2: LNHDA and SQIVND (reference sequence). The CDR3 is CASSLPRADTQYF. The CDR3 region has the DNA TGTGCCAGTAGTTTACCACGGGCAGATACGCAGTATTTT.

V usage is TRBV14 and J usage is TRBJ1-1; unclear D gene. This CDR3 spans 14 amino acids. Trimming pared 0 bases from V and 7 bases from J, leaving 12 bases between. CDR1 and CDR2 (germline): SGHDN, FVKESK. The CDR3 coding sequence is TGTGCCAGCAGCCAAGATGCGGGAGAGGGTGAAGCTTTCTTT. It translates to CASSQDAGEGEAFF.

The chain joins TRBV5-1 to TRBJ2-5, with D tentatively TRBD2 (6 bases). The CDR3 consists of 15 residues. V lost 4 bases, J lost 4 bases, and 17 bases lay in between. Germline values: CDR1 SGHRS, CDR2 YFSETQ. CDR3 nucleotides: TGCGCCAGCAGCGCGGGGACGGGGAAACCAGAGACCCAGTACTTC. Residues: CASSAGTGKPETQYF.

This clone was picked up one time. The V and J genes are TRBV19 and TRBJ1-5; 7 bases match TRBD1. V was clipped by 10 bases and J by 0 bases; unmatched bases: 6. Germline V gives CDR1 LNHDA, CDR2 SQIVND (reference sequence). The CDR3 loop spans 14 amino acids. CDR3 sequence reads: CATGDSYSNQPQHF. In DNA, the CDR3 is TGTGCCACTGGGGACAGCTATAGCAATCAGCCCCAGCATTTT.

The genes are TRBV28 and TRBJ2-5; 7 positions match TRBD2. The germline gives CDR1 MDHEN, CDR2 SYDVKM. CDR3 length: 13 residues. J was trimmed by 2 bases and V by 5 bases; bases with no gene match: 2. This CDR3 is CASSVGLQETQYF. The DNA of the CDR3 is TGTGCCAGCAGTGTGGGACTACAAGAGACCCAGTACTTC.

This clone was observed a handful of times. The chain has TRBV6-5 and TRBJ1-5, with 8 positions matching TRBD1. CDR1 is MNHEY, CDR2 SVGAGI, per germline. The CDR3 length is 14 residues. The trim removed 7 bases at V and 6 bases at J, leaving 8 bases unmatched. The CDR3 protein is CASIRTGRGQPQHF. CDR3 nucleotide sequence: TGTGCCAGCATCCGGACAGGGAGAGGTCAGCCCCAGCATTTT.

The chain combines TRBV30 with TRBJ1-1; D not resolved. This CDR3 has 15 amino acids. Trimming removed 1 base at V and 3 bases at J, with 15 bases between. From germline, CDR1 is GTSNPN and CDR2 SVGIG (reference sequence). CDR3 coding DNA: TGTGCCTGGAGTGGATTCCGGGAAGACGACACTGAAGCTTTCTTT. It encodes CAWSGFREDDTEAFF.

The table lists this clone with a few counts. The chain uses TRBV14 and TRBJ2-3; 7 bases map to TRBD2. The CDR3 length is 17 residues. With V trimmed by 5 bases and J by 2 bases, 13 bases remained unmatched. CDR1 is SGHDN and CDR2 is FVKESK in the germline V gene. CDR3 protein: CASSSLEAGYITDTQYF. The CDR3 DNA reads TGTGCCAGCAGCTCCCTCGAAGCGGGGTACATCACAGATACGCAGTATTTT.

This chain links TRBV19 with TRBJ2-7; a possible D gene is TRBD1 (5 bases). Trimming removed 1 base at V and 5 bases at J, with 9 bases between. Germline V lookup: CDR1 LNHDA, CDR2 SQIVND (reference sequence). This CDR3 is built from 13 residues. CDR3 amino acids: CASSIGRVNEQYF. CDR3 coding DNA: TGTGCCAGTAGTATAGGCAGGGTGAACGAGCAGTACTTC.

This sequence joins TRBV4-2 and TRBJ2-1; D is unclear. The CDR3 consists of 13 residues. Germline CDR1 is LGHNA and CDR2 is YNFKEQ. V lost 1 base and J lost 8, with 9 bases in between. The CDR3 spells CASSQGYMDEQFF. In DNA form, the CDR3 reads TGTGCCAGCAGCCAAGGGTACATGGATGAGCAGTTCTTC.

The chain carries TRBV5-5 and TRBJ2-2; the match to TRBD2 covers 7 bases. Germline values: CDR1 SGHKS, CDR2 YYEKEE (reference sequence). V lost 5 bases to trimming and J lost 6 bases; unmatched junction nucleotides: 10. The CDR3 sequence is 15 residues long. CDR3 nucleotide sequence: TGTGCCAGCAGATCTTACAGCGGGGAAGCCGGGGAGCTGTTTTTT. Its protein product is CASRSYSGEAGELFF.

The sample holds a few counts of this clone. This rearrangement joins TRBV12-3 or TRBV12-4 to TRBJ1-4; D is ambiguous. The CDR3 is 13 residues long. Trimming removed 3 bases from V and 5 bases from J, with 7 bases in between. For the CDR3, the DNA is TGTGCCAGCAGTTTTGCGGAAAATGAAAAACTGTTTTTT. This encodes CASSFAENEKLFF.

The chain carries TRBV2 and TRBJ1-2; the D gene is possibly TRBD1 (5 bases). The CDR3 contains 13 residues. Germline assignment: CDR1 SNHLY and CDR2 FYNNEI. Trimming shortened V by 3 bases and J by 8 bases, and 13 bases separated the two germline ends. CDR3 coding DNA: TGTGCCAGCAGTGACGGAAGGGGCTGGGGCTACACCTTC. Amino acids: CASSDGRGWGYTF.

The chain uses TRBV18 and TRBJ1-1; tentative D call: TRBD1 (5 bases). The germline V gene has CDR1 KGHSH and CDR2 LQKENI. This CDR3 comprises 14 residues. Trimming took off 3 bases at V and 11 bases at J, with 19 bases between the two ends. The CDR3, as DNA: TGTGCCAGCTCACCTACCCAGGCGGGGCTCGCGGCTTTCTTT. Translated, it gives CASSPTQAGLAAFF. Drawing the rest from reference TRBV18 and TRBJ1-1, the complete variable domain is NAGVMQNPRHLVRRRGQEARLRCSPMKGHSHVYWYRQLPEEGLKFMVYLQKENIIDESGMPKERFSAEFPKEGPSILRIQQVVRGDSAAYFCASSPTQAGLAAFFGQGTRLTVV.

This clone was counted once. This chain joins TRBV19 and TRBJ1-1; maybe TRBD1 (6 bases). This CDR3 spans 15 amino acids. The V and J ends lost 5 bases and 3 bases respectively, with 16 bases between them. Germline V gene data show CDR1 as LNHDA and CDR2 as SQIVND (reference sequence). The CDR3 bases are TGTGCCAGTAGTTTCCTCCCCTCAGGGGACACTGAAGCTTTCTTT. It translates to CASSFLPSGDTEAFF. The complete variable domain, with remaining parts taken from reference TRBV19 and TRBJ1-1, reads DGGITQSPKYLFRKEGQNVTLSCEQNLNHDAMYWYRQDPGQGLRLIYYSQIVNDFQKGDIAEGYSVSREKKESFPLTVTSAQKNPTAFYLCASSFLPSGDTEAFFGQGTRLTVV.

The chain combines TRBV12-2 with TRBJ1-1; the DNA was not used to check the table's D call, TRBD1. TRBV12-2 is a listed pseudogene. CDR3 size: 16 residues. The chain's CDR3 is CASRLVPVQGGTEAFF. In DNA, the CDR3 is TGTGCAAGTCGCTTAGTGCCTGTACAGGGTGGTACTGAAGCTTTCTTT.

The chain uses TRBV27 and TRBJ1-6; tentative D call: TRBD1 (6 bases). CDR1 MNHEY and CDR2 SMNVEV come from the germline V gene (reference sequence). The CDR3 spans 14 residues. V shed 3 bases and J shed 8 bases, with 11 bases lying between them. The chain's CDR3 is CASSFRQGYSPLHF. DNA of the CDR3: TGTGCCAGCAGTTTTCGGCAGGGGTATTCACCCCTCCACTTT.

The genes are TRBV9 and TRBJ1-1; D is possibly TRBD1 (5 bases). This CDR3 is built from 13 residues. Trimming shortened V by 1 base and J by 1 base, and 5 bases separated the two germline ends. CDR1 and CDR2 from the germline V gene are SGDLS and YYNGEE. The CDR3 nucleotides are TGTGCCAGCAGCGTAACAGGGAACACTGAAGCTTTCTTT. Its translation: CASSVTGNTEAFF.

The genes are TRBV4-1 and TRBJ1-5, with TRBD1 as a possible D gene (6 bases). The V end lost 4 bases, the J end lost 3 bases, and 10 bases lay between the germline ends. Germline assignment: CDR1 MGHRA and CDR2 YSYEKL. The CDR3 runs 14 residues. CDR3 bases: TGCGCCAGCAGCCCAGGACAGCCCAATCAGCCCCAGCATTTT. The encoded protein is CASSPGQPNQPQHF.

CDR3 nucleotide sequence: TGTGCCAGCAGCTCCCCTTTAGGCGGGGATAGCAATCAGCCCCAGCATTTT. Its protein is CASSSPLGGDSNQPQHF. The rearrangement uses TRBV5-4 and TRBJ1-5; D not certain. The V gene's germline CDR1 is SGHNT and CDR2 YYREEE (reference sequence). The CDR3 consists of 17 residues. Deletions cut 3 bases from V and 0 bases from J, with 16 bases between.